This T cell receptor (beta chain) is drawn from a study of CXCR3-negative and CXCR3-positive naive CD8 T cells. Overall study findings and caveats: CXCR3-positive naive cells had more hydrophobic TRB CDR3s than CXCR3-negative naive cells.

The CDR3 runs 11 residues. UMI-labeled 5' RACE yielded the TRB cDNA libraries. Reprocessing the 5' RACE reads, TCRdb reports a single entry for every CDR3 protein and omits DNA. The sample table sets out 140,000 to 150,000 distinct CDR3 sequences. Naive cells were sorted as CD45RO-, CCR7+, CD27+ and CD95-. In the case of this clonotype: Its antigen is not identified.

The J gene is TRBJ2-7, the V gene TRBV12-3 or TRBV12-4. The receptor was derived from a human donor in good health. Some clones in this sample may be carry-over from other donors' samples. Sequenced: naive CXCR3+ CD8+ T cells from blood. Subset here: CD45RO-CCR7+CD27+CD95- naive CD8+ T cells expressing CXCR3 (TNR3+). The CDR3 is CASSITYEQYF.